This T cell receptor beta chain was identified in a study of blood T cells in healthy people across ages. The CDR3 runs to 14 residues. Germline V gene sequence: CDR1 DFQATT, CDR2 SNEGSKA (reference sequence). V was shortened by 0 bases and J by 2 bases, with 10 bases between the two germline ends. Next came a second PCR, run for 7 to 11 cycles, which used a sample-barcoded 5' primer along with a J-beta primer mix. MiXCR, applied by TCRdb to the 5' RACE reads, yields one record per CDR3 protein. The sample consists of about 720,000 distinct CDR3 sequences, about 24% of them appearing once. Samples each had at least 5 micrograms of total RNA extracted.

The chain combines TRBV20-1 with TRBJ1-2; D uncertain. This sequence originates from a man between 65 and 85 years old in good health. The source material was blood. The CDR3 region has the DNA TGCAGTGCTAGAGATTTAGCGGTCAACTATGGCTACACCTTC. It specifies CSARDLAVNYGYTF.